This T cell receptor beta chain originates from a study of cytomegalovirus exposure and HLA in healthy donors. Study-level points and caveats: Later analysis reportedly placed an Asian-associated ancestry cluster below the roughly 630-donor mean in N-insertions.

This clone was detected only a few times. Its antigen is not identified. PCR employed 60 Vbeta and 13 Jbeta primers. Sequencing used immunoSEQ multiplex PCR; TCRdb keeps in-frame clones, though not all of them. Of 80,000 to 95,000 clones listed, roughly two thirds were seen once; the top ten hold about 5.9%. CDR3 size: 14 residues. With V trimmed by 7 bases and J by 3 bases, 8 bases remained unmatched. In germline, CDR1 is LNHDA, CDR2 SQIVND (reference sequence). The chain recombines TRBV19 with TRBJ2-7, with 8 bases identical to TRBD2. The origin of this receptor is a woman aged 25-40 years in good health and CMV-seronegative. The material sequenced was PBMCs. The CDR3 DNA reads as TGTGCCAGTACCCCGGGGGGGACTTACTACGAGCAGTACTTC. This gives the protein CASTPGGTYYEQYF.